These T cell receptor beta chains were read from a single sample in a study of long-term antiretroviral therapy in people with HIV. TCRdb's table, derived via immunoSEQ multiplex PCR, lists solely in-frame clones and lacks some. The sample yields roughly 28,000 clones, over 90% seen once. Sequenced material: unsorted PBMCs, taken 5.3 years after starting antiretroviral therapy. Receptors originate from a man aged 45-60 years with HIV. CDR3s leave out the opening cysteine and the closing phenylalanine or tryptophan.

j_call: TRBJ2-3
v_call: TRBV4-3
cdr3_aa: ASSQTGGGPTGTQY

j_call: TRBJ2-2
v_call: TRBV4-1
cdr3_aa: ASSQDLIGGARAGELF

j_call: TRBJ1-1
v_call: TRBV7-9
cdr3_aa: VSSLIVGNTEAF

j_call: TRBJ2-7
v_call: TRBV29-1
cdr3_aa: SVGRGVGGEQY

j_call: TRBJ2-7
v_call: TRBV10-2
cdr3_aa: ASRIAGTGAYEQY

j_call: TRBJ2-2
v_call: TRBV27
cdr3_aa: ASSLPFNTGELF

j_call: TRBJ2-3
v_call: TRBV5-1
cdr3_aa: ASSDDRTGGSDTQY

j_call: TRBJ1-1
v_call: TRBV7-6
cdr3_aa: ASSLGGSTEAF

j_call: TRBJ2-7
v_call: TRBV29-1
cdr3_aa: SAKSVVRGQTGSYEQY

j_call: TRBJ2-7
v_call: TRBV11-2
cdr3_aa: ASSRDREYEQY

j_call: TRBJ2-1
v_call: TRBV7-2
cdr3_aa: ASSSRGGNEQF

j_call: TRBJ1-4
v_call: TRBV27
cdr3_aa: ASSLYPQGQSNEKLF

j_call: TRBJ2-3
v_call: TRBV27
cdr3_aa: ASSSTGAFNTQY

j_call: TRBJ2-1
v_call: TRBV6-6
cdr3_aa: ASTNSGGSNEQF

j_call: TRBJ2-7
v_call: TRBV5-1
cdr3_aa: ASSLSAGTREQY